A selection of T cell receptor beta chains follows, all from one sample in a study of blood T cells in healthy people across ages. TCRdb reanalysed the 5' RACE reads using MiXCR and keeps one entry per CDR3 protein. The sample records 1.5 million to 2 million distinct CDR3 sequences, 28% being singletons. Sequencing was performed on blood. These receptor sequences come from a woman in her 30s in good health. Each CDR3 is given with its conserved first and last residue. A D gene is named only where the DNA matches it firmly. A row's size may be missing; if present it is once, few, many or a size class.

v_gene,abundance,d_gene,j_gene,CDR3nt,CDR3aa
TRBV5-1,few,-,TRBJ2-3,TGCGCCAGCAGCTTGGGACAGCCGAACACAGATACGCAGTATTTT,CASSLGQPNTDTQYF
TRBV15,-,-,TRBJ1-1,TGTGCCGCCAGCAGAGGGACCGGTGGAGGAGCTTTCTTT,CAASRGTGGGAFF
TRBV5-5,-,-,TRBJ2-5,TGTGCCAGCAGCTTGAGGTTGGGGGAGACCCAGTACTTC,CASSLRLGETQYF
TRBV4-3,many,-,TRBJ2-3,TGCGCCAGCAGCCAAAGTCGTTCAGATACGCAGTATTTT,CASSQSRSDTQYF
TRBV6-4,-,-,TRBJ2-1,TGTGCCAGCAACGGGGCCCCAAGCTATGAGCAGTTCTTC,CASNGAPSYEQFF
TRBV12-3/TRBV12-4,few,TRBD1,TRBJ1-2,TGTGCCAGCAGTTCCACGGGACAGGGGGCTCGCGGCTACACCTTC,CASSSTGQGARGYTF
TRBV6-5,-,-,TRBJ2-2,TGTGCCAGCAGTTATAACAGGGTTTCGAACACCGGGGAGCTGTTTTTT,CASSYNRVSNTGELFF
TRBV6-2/TRBV6-3,many,-,TRBJ2-6,TGTGCCAGCAGTTACCTTGGCCGGCTATCAGGGGCCAACGTCCTGACTTTC,CASSYLGRLSGANVLTF
TRBV30,-,TRBD1,TRBJ2-7,TGTGCCTGGAGTGTATATGGGACAGGGGTCTACGAGCAGTACTTC,CAWSVYGTGVYEQYF
TRBV5-1,few,-,TRBJ1-4,TGCGCCAGCAGCCCCGGATATGTAGGACAGCTGCGTGAAAAACTGTTTTTT,CASSPGYVGQLREKLFF
TRBV27,-,-,TRBJ1-4,TGTGCCAGCAGCCAAAACCGGGATCTGACTAATGAAAAACTGTTTTTT,CASSQNRDLTNEKLFF
TRBV15,many,TRBD2,TRBJ2-4,TGTGCCACCAGCAGCCATTCCAGCGGGGGAGCCAAAAACATTCAGTACTTC,CATSSHSSGGAKNIQYF
TRBV20-1,-,-,TRBJ1-4,TGCAGTGCCAAGTCATACCGTGATGAAAAACTGTTTTTT,CSAKSYRDEKLFF
TRBV24-1,few,-,TRBJ2-1,TGTGCCACCAGTGATTCTTGGAGCACCCATGAGCAGTTCTTC,CATSDSWSTHEQFF
TRBV5-1,-,-,TRBJ2-7,TGCGCCAGCAGCTTGGATCCCCGGGGGTCCGACGAGCAGTACTTC,CASSLDPRGSDEQYF
TRBV28,-,-,TRBJ1-5,TGTGCCAGCAGTCCCCTGACATCCTATAGCAATCAGCCCCAGCATTTT,CASSPLTSYSNQPQHF
TRBV7-8,-,TRBD1,TRBJ1-5,TGTGCCAGCAGCTTAAACCGGGACAGGGTCAATCAGCCCCAGCATTTT,CASSLNRDRVNQPQHF
TRBV6-5,-,TRBD2,TRBJ2-7,TGTGCCAGCAGTTACTCGAAAGGGGCGGGAGGGCCTCTCGAGCAGTACTTC,CASSYSKGAGGPLEQYF
TRBV12-3/TRBV12-4,-,TRBD1,TRBJ2-7,TGTGCCAGCAGTCCGTGGACAGGGTTATCCTACGAGCAGTACTTC,CASSPWTGLSYEQYF
TRBV29-1,-,TRBD1,TRBJ1-1,TGCAGCGTTGGAAACGCCAGGGGGCGCGGCACTGAAGCTTTCTTT,CSVGNARGRGTEAFF
TRBV19,-,-,TRBJ2-3,TGTGCCAGTTCTCTTGAGGGTATAGCGTCAGATACGCAGTATTTT,CASSLEGIASDTQYF
TRBV7-2,few,-,TRBJ2-5,TGTGCCAGCAGCTTCAATGGGGCGGGGATCCAAGAGACCCAGTACTTC,CASSFNGAGIQETQYF
TRBV18,-,TRBD1,TRBJ1-1,TGTGCCAGCTCACCGACCCAGGGGGGGATCACTGAAGCTTTCTTT,CASSPTQGGITEAFF
TRBV7-2,-,TRBD2,TRBJ2-5,TGTGCTAGCACCTCGAGCGGGGGGGTCCCAAGGACCCAGTACTTC,CASTSSGGVPRTQYF
TRBV7-2,many,TRBD1,TRBJ1-2,TGTGCCAGCAGCTTAGCCTACAGGGGTCAAAACTATGGCTACACCTTC,CASSLAYRGQNYGYTF
TRBV5-1,many,-,TRBJ2-3,TGCGCCAGCAGCTCTTCCTATACGCAGTATTTT,CASSSSYTQYF
TRBV20-1,many,-,TRBJ1-2,TGCAGTGCGACACCGGGGGACTATGGCTACACCTTC,CSATPGDYGYTF
TRBV7-2,-,-,TRBJ1-5,TGTGCCAGCAGCTGGGACAATAATCAGCCCCAGCATTTT,CASSWDNNQPQHF
TRBV12-3/TRBV12-4,many,TRBD1,TRBJ2-7,TGTGCCAGCAGCGACGAAACAGGGGTATCCTACGAGCAGTACTTC,CASSDETGVSYEQYF
TRBV24-1,many,-,TRBJ2-1,TGTGCCACCAGTGATTTAGAGCCCAACAATGAGCAGTTCTTC,CATSDLEPNNEQFF
TRBV10-3,many,-,TRBJ2-7,TGTGCCATCAGTGATAACAATGGAGCCTACGAGCAGTACTTC,CAISDNNGAYEQYF
TRBV11-2,few,-,TRBJ2-4,TGTGCCAGCAGCGCATTTTCCGGGACAATCGCGCTTCAGTACTTC,CASSAFSGTIALQYF
TRBV20-1,-,TRBD2,TRBJ2-1,TGCAGTGCGCTTAGCGGGAGCGGGAGCAATGAGCAGTTCTTC,CSALSGSGSNEQFF
TRBV18,-,-,TRBJ2-3,TGTGCCAGCTCACCTGGTGGGGCCGCAGATACGCAGTATTTT,CASSPGGAADTQYF
TRBV5-1,few,TRBD1,TRBJ2-7,TGCGCCAACAGCCAGACAGGGAGTGGTTACGAGCAGTACTTC,CANSQTGSGYEQYF
TRBV15,few,-,TRBJ1-5,TGTGCCACCAGCAGACGGACTAATCAGCCCCAGCATTTT,CATSRRTNQPQHF
TRBV6-5,-,-,TRBJ2-1,TGTGCCAGCAGTTACTCGATCGTGCCTAGCTCCTACGATGAGCAGTTCTTC,CASSYSIVPSSYDEQFF
TRBV3-1,few,-,TRBJ2-3,TGTGCCAGCAGCCTCCCTAGCTCGGGCGATACGCAGTATTTT,CASSLPSSGDTQYF
TRBV15,-,-,TRBJ1-1,TGTGCCACCAGCAGAGATCCCCCCGGCAAGGGGCAAGATGAAGCTTTCTTT,CATSRDPPGKGQDEAFF
TRBV4-3,many,-,TRBJ2-5,TGCGCCAGCAGCCAAGATCGACCTGAGACCCAGTACTTC,CASSQDRPETQYF
TRBV20-1,few,TRBD2,TRBJ2-3,TGCAGTGCTAGTAGCACTAGCGGGAGCGTCACCGGAGATACGCAGTATTTT,CSASSTSGSVTGDTQYF